These 15 T cell receptor beta chains were sequenced from one sample in a study of metastatic and nonmetastatic thyroid tumors. Every patient was untreated before thyroid surgery. TCRdb redid the clone calls on the PCR reads using MiXCR. The sample has 35,000 to 50,000 clones; about 12% are singletons. The sample taken for sequencing was blood. The receptors stem from a male donor with papillary thyroid cancer or a benign thyroid nodule (not recorded which). Some clones in this sample may be carry-over from other donors' samples.

Many counts were recorded for this clone. V usage is TRBV11-1 and J usage is TRBJ2-7, with 15 bases lining up with TRBD2. This CDR3 has 18 amino acids. The V gene's germline CDR1 is SGHAT and CDR2 FQDESV (reference sequence). J lost 9 bases, V lost 5 bases, and 17 bases had no gene match. CDR3 in DNA: TGTGCCAGCAGCCCACGGTGGACTAGCGGGAGGGTGGATAAAGGGCAGTACTTC. Its protein product is CASSPRWTSGRVDKGQYF.

This clone has more than one count but fewer than ten. A single base separates this from a much larger clone, so it may be a read error. Other DNA sequences within the sample encode an identical CDR3. The rearrangement joins TRBV7-8 to TRBJ2-2; D may be TRBD1 or TRBD2 (5 bases each). The CDR3 contains 14 residues. Germline CDR1 reads SGHVS; CDR2 reads FQNEAQ. The chain's CDR3 is CASRSRENTGELFF. The CDR3 DNA reads TGTGCCAGCAGATCCAGGGAGAACACCGGGGAGCTGTTCTTT.

This clone occurred many times. The rearrangement joins TRBV19 to TRBJ2-3; a weak D match, TRBD2 (6 bases). With 2 bases removed from V and 2 bases from J, the gap between germline ends came to 11 bases. Germline assignment: CDR1 LNHDA and CDR2 SQIVND (reference sequence). The CDR3 length is 15 residues. The DNA for the CDR3 is TGTGCCAGTAGTATAACCGGACTAAACACAGATACGCAGTATTTT. Translating it yields CASSITGLNTDTQYF.

Points on this clone: A much larger clone lies a single base off, so this may be a read error. The chain is built from TRBV27 and TRBJ1-1; 9 bases fit TRBD1. Germline CDR1 reads MNHEY; CDR2 reads SMNVEV (reference sequence). This CDR3 is 14 amino acids long. The CDR3 bases are TGTGCCAGCAGCTGGACAGGGGTTAGGACTGAAGCTCTCTTT. Translating it yields CASSWTGVRTEALF.

This clone is judged medium-sized (0.01 to 0.1%). V gene TRBV6-2 or TRBV6-3 combines with J gene TRBJ2-2; 7 bases align to TRBD2. V lost 2 bases, J lost 4 bases, and 4 bases stayed unmatched. Germline V gene data show CDR1 as MNHEY and CDR2 as SVGEGT. This CDR3 is built from 15 residues. The CDR3 reads CASSYAREATGELFF. The CDR3 region has the DNA TGTGCCAGCAGTTACGCCCGGGAGGCCACCGGGGAGCTGTTTTTT.

This clone came up many times. This CDR3 is also generated by other DNA sequences in the sample. The chain couples TRBV11-2 to TRBJ2-7; the D call may be TRBD1 or TRBD2 (6 bases each). The CDR3 totals 16 residues. Germline CDR1 is SGHAT and CDR2 is FQNNGV. Trimming pared 1 base from V and 0 bases from J, leaving 13 bases between. For the CDR3, the DNA is TGTGCCAGCAGCTTAGTGGGGGGCCCTAGCTCCTACGAGCAGTACTTC. Protein product: CASSLVGGPSSYEQYF. Looking up the rest from reference TRBV11-2 and TRBJ2-7 gives the full variable domain: EAGVAQSPRYKIIEKRQSVAFWCNPISGHATLYWYQQILGQGPKLLIQFQNNGVVDDSQLPKDRFSAERLKGVDSTLKIQPAKLEDSAVYLCASSLVGGPSSYEQYFGPGTRLTVT.

This clone was observed many times. The chain uses TRBV7-9 and TRBJ2-7; the match to TRBD2 covers 8 bases. The CDR3 has 14 amino acids. Germline V gene sequence: CDR1 SEHNR, CDR2 FQNEAQ (reference sequence). The trim removed 3 bases at V and 3 bases at J, leaving 4 bases unmatched. The CDR3 is CASSFSGTGYEQYF. CDR3 sequence (DNA): TGTGCCAGCAGCTTTAGCGGGACTGGCTACGAGCAGTACTTC. Looking up the rest from reference TRBV7-9 and TRBJ2-7 gives the full variable domain: DTGVSQNPRHKITKRGQNVTFRCDPISEHNRLYWYRQTLGQGPEFLTYFQNEAQLEKSRLLSDRFSAERPKGSFSTLEIQRTEQGDSAMYLCASSFSGTGYEQYFGPGTRLTVT.

This clone appeared many times. The chain joins TRBV12-3 or TRBV12-4 to TRBJ1-2, with TRBD1 identical over 7 bases. Losses at the gene ends were 1 base for V and 0 bases for J; bases not matched to a gene: 11. This CDR3 spans 18 amino acids. The CDR3 region has the DNA TGTGCCAGCAGTTTAGAGGGGTGGGGGACAGAACCTAACTATGGCTACACCTTC. It codes for CASSLEGWGTEPNYGYTF.

Comment on this clone: A much more abundant neighbour one base away suggests this may be a read error. The chain links TRBV30 to TRBJ2-7; 12 bases are a match to TRBD2. CDR3 size: 14 residues. The V and J ends lost 2 bases and 6 bases, in that order; junction bases with no gene match: 5. Per the germline V gene, CDR1 is GTSNPN and CDR2 is SVGIG (reference sequence). The chain's CDR3 is CAWSLLAGGSEQYF. The CDR3 nucleotides are TGTGCCTGGAGTTTACTAGCGGGAGGTAGCGAGCAGTACTTC.

This clone was recorded a few times. This chain joins TRBV18 and TRBJ2-4; 7 nucleotides match TRBD2. The germline CDR1 and CDR2 sequences are KGHSH and LQKENI. CDR3 length: 14 residues. V lost 3 bases and J lost 2; bases outside the gene matches: 1. The CDR3 spells CASSPGGSKNIQYF. DNA for the CDR3: TGTGCCAGCTCACCGGGGGGGTCCAAAAACATTCAGTACTTC.

This clone showed up just a few times. The CDR3 here is CASTSGTGFYEQYF. CDR3 DNA sequence: TGTGCCTCTACGTCCGGGACAGGTTTTTACGAGCAGTACTTC. The rearrangement joins TRBV19 to TRBJ2-7; 8 nucleotides line up with TRBD1. The CDR3 loop spans 14 amino acids. The ends lost 11 bases at V and 4 bases at J; junction bases unmatched: 13. The germline V gene has CDR1 LNHDA and CDR2 SQIVND (reference sequence).

This clone occurred a few times. Mismatch with germline at one junction end may stem from a read error. For the CDR3, the DNA is TGTGCCAGTAGTGGAGGGGTCCCAGATACGCAGTATTTT. Its translation: CASSGGVPDTQYF. The chain employs TRBV6-1 and TRBJ2-3; a possible D gene is TRBD2 (6 bases). The CDR3 has 13 residues. From germline, CDR1 is MNHNS and CDR2 SASEGT.

This clone was recorded at least ten times. A much larger clonotype is one base distant, so this may be a read error. V is TRBV6-2 or TRBV6-3 and J is TRBJ2-3; D remains unclear. CDR3 length: 8 residues. The V gene lost 11 bases and the J gene lost 6 bases, with 3 bases spanning the gap. CDR1 and CDR2 from the germline V gene are MNHEY and SVGEGT. The DNA for the CDR3 is TGTGCCGCCGATACGCAGTATTTT. Residues: CAADTQYF.

This sequence joins TRBV5-1 and TRBJ1-1; D is perhaps TRBD1 (5 bases). The ends were cut back, 0 bases at V and 4 bases at J, with 13 bases in the middle. CDR1 SGHRS and CDR2 YFSETQ come from the germline V gene. The CDR3 consists of 15 residues. The CDR3, as DNA: TGCGCCAGCAGCTTGGCCAACACAGGTGGCACTGAAGCTTTCTTT. Translation: CASSLANTGGTEAFF.

A remark on this clone: The junction differs from germline at one of its ends, possibly a read error. The J gene is TRBJ1-5, the V gene TRBV7-2; D is undetermined. This CDR3 is 13 amino acids long. CDR1 and CDR2 from the germline V gene are SGHTA and FQGNSA. CDR3 sequence: CANSPSRYQPQHF. The CDR3 bases are TGTGCCAACAGCCCCTCCAGATATCAGCCCCAGCATTTT.